The present TCR beta chain was sequenced within a study of T cells after yellow fever vaccination. This clonotype showed up many times. Antigen: not known. A 5'RACE template-switching step, the method used to make TCR cDNA, added a universal primer site and UMIs. TCRdb fed the 5' RACE reads into MiXCR, producing one record per CDR3 protein. The sample records some 300,000 distinct CDR3 sequences, roughly 9% being singletons. Points from the study as a whole: FACS-sorted repertoires could contain abundant clonotypes contaminating from the bulk population. Primary-vaccination clones mostly resurfaced post-booster (less than 98% CD4, under 90% CD8). Some clonotypes, a small share, were shared between CD4 and CD8 compartments.

CDR1 is SGHTS and CDR2 is YDEGEE in the germline V gene. With 1 base removed from V and 4 bases from J, the gap between germline ends came to 10 bases. This CDR3 is 14 amino acids long. The specimen was CD4+ T cells sorted from PBMCs, collected 5 days after the yellow fever booster vaccination. The sequence derives from a man aged 18 to 29 who received the YFV17D yellow fever vaccine. The chain is built from TRBV5-8 and TRBJ2-3, with no clear D. CDR3 coding DNA: TGTGCCAGCAGCTTGTCGTCAAGGGCAGATACGCAGTATTTT. Translation gives CASSLSSRADTQYF.